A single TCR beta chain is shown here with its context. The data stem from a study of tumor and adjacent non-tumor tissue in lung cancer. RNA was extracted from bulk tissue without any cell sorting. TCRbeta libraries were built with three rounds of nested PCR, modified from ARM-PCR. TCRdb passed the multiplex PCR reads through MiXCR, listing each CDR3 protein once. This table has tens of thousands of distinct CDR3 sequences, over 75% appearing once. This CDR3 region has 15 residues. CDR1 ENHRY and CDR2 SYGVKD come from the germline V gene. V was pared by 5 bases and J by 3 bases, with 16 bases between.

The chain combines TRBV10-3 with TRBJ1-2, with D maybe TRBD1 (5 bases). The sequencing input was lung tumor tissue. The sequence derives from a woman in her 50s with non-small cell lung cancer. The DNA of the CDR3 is TGTGCCATCAGTACCCCGGGGCATGGGCACTATGGCTACACCTTC. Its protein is CAISTPGHGHYGYTF.